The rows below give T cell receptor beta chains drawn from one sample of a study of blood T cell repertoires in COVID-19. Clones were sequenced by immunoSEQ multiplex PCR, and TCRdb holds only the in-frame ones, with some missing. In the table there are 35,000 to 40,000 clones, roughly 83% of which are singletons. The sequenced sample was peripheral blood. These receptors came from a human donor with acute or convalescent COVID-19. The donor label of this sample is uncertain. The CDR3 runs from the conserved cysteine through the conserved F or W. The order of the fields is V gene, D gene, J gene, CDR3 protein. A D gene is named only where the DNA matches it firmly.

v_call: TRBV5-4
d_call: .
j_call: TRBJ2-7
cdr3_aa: CASSLPEPGTYEQYF

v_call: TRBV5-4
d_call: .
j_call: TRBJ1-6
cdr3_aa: CASSIIGHAYNSPLHF

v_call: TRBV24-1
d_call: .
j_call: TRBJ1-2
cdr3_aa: CATSDVEGYGYTF

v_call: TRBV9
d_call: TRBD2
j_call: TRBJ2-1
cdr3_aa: CASSGPGTSGVSYNEQFF

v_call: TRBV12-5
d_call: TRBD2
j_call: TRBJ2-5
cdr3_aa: CASGLPKGGGGETQYF

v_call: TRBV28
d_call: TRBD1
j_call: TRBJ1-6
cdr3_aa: CASSTGQDNSPLHF

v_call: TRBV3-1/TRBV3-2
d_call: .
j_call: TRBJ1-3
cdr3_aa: CASSPGPGDPIYF

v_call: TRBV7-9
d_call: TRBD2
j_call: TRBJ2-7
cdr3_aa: CASTSGGLEWEQYF

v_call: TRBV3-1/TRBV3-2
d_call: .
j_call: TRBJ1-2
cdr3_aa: CASSQDPGGVVDTF

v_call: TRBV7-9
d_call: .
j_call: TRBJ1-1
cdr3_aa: CASSPAGQSLGNTEAFF

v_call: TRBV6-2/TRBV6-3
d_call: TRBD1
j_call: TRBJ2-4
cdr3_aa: CASSYSSSQTGDKNIQYF

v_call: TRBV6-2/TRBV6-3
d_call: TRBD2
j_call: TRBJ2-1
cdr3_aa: CASSAGTTQWEQFF